The following is a T cell receptor beta chain sequence with its context. The antigen remains unidentified. These data are taken from a study of T cell responses to AZD1222 COVID-19 vaccine. Study conclusions and caveats: Sampling captured repertoires only after the peak T cell response. Regions left unmutated in variants are reportedly the target of nearly half of spike-specific TCRs.

Some clones are missing from TCRdb's copy, which holds only in-frame ones; the method was immunoSEQ multiplex PCR. This sample has about 130,000 clones, with 85% to 90% found just once. V lost 10 bases to trimming and J lost 6 bases, with 15 bases between them. Germline V lookup: CDR1 LNHDA, CDR2 SQIVND (reference sequence). This CDR3 region has 12 residues. This TCR came from an adult in good health. The input for sequencing was peripheral blood, taken on day 0 of AZD1222 vaccination. The chain employs TRBV19 and TRBJ1-2; D remains ambiguous. The CDR3 spells CATSVTGDGYTF. The CDR3 DNA follows: TGTGCCACCTCGGTAACCGGGGATGGCTACACCTTC.